Included here is one T cell receptor beta chain sequence, with context. Its antigen is currently unknown. The data originate from a study of T cell repertoires in cytomegalovirus infection. Study overall: Indicated by public TCR beta signatures were CMV infection and matching HLA type.

Study-level findings and limits: Public TCR beta family frequency separated CMV-and-HLA carriers, including in an independent cohort.

TCRdb ran MiXCR on the reads and lists one entry per CDR3 protein. The sample holds 830,000 or so distinct CDR3 sequences; 32% are singletons and the top ten take 9.5% to 15%. The TCR comes from a human donor in good health (CMV status not recorded). Some clones in this sample may be carry-over from other donors' samples. The starting material was cultured CD8+ T cells from PBMCs, obtained from culture after CMV antigen stimulation.

The CDR3 reads CASSLLGQGGEAFF. The CDR3 DNA is TGTGCCAGCAGCTTGTTGGGACAGGGAGGTGAAGCTTTCTTT. V and J are TRBV5-4 and TRBJ1-1; TRBD1 aligns across 9 bases. Trimming cost V 1 base and J 7 bases; bases outside gene matches: 5. Germline V lookup: CDR1 SGHNT, CDR2 YYREEE (reference sequence). The CDR3 runs 14 residues.